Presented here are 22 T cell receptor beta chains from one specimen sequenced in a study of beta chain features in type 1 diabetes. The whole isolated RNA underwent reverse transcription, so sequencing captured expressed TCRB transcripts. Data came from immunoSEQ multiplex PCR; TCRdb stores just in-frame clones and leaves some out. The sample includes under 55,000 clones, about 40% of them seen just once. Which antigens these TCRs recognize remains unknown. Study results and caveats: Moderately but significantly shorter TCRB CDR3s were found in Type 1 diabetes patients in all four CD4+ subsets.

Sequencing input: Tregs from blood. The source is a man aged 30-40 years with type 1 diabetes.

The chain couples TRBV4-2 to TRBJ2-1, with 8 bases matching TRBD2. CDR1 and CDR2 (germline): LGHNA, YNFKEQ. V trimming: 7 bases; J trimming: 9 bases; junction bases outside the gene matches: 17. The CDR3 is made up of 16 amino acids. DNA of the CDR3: TGTGCCAGCACCCTCTGGGGTAGCGGGAAAGGCAGTGAGCAGTTCTTC. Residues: CASTLWGSGKGSEQFF.

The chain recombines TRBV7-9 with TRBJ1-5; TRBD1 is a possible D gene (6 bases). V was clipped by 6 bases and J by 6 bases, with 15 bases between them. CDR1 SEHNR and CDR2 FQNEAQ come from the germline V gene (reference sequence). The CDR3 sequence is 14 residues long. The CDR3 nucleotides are TGTGCCAGCAGTCCCCTGACAGGAATTCAGCCCCAGCATTTT. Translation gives CASSPLTGIQPQHF. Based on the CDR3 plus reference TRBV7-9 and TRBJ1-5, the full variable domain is DTGVSQNPRHKITKRGQNVTFRCDPISEHNRLYWYRQTLGQGPEFLTYFQNEAQLEKSRLLSDRFSAERPKGSFSTLEIQRTEQGDSAMYLCASSPLTGIQPQHFGDGTRLSIL.

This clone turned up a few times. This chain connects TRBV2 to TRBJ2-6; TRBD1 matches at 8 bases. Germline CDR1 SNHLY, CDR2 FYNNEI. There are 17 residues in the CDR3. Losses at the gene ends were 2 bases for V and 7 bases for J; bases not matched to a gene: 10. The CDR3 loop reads CASSERKGTGGANVLTF. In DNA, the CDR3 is TGTGCCAGCAGTGAAAGGAAGGGGACAGGAGGAGCCAACGTCCTGACTTTC.

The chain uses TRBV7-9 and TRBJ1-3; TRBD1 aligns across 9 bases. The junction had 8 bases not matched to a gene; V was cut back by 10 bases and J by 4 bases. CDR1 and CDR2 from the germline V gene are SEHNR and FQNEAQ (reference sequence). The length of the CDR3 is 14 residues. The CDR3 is CATQSTGGGNTIYF. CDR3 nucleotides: TGTGCCACCCAATCGACAGGGGGAGGAAACACCATATATTTT. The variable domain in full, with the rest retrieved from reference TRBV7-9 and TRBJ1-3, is DTGVSQNPRHKITKRGQNVTFRCDPISEHNRLYWYRQTLGQGPEFLTYFQNEAQLEKSRLLSDRFSAERPKGSFSTLEIQRTEQGDSAMYLCATQSTGGGNTIYFGEGSWLTVV.

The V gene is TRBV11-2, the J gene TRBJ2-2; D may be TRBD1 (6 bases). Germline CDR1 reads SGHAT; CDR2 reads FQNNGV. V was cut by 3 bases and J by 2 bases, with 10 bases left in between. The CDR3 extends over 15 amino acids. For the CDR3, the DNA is TGTGCCAGCAGCTTGATACAGGGAAACACCGGGGAGCTGTTTTTT. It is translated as CASSLIQGNTGELFF.

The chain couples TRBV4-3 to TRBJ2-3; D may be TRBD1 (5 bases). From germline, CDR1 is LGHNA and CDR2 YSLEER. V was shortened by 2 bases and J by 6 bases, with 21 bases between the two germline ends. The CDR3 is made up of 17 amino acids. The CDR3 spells CASSQSGNRLLLDTQYF. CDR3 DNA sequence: TGCGCCAGCAGCCAATCCGGTAACAGGTTGCTTTTGGATACGCAGTATTTT.

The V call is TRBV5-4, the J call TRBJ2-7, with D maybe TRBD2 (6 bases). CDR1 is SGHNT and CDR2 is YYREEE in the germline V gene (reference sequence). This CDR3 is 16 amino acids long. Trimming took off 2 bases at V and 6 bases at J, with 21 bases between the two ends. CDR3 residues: CASSLGHAGSLGEQYF. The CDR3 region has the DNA TGTGCCAGCAGCTTAGGTCATGCGGGGTCCTTAGGCGAGCAGTACTTC.

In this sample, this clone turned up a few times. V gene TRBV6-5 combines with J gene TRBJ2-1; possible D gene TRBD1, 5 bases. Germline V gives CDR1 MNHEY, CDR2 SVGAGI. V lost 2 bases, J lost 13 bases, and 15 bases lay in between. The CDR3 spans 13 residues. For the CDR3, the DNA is TGTGCCAGCAGTTACCACGACAGCAGACGTCAGTTCTTC. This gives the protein CASSYHDSRRQFF.

The chain's CDR3 is CASSFLPGSITDTQYF. The CDR3 region has the DNA TGCGCCAGCAGCTTTTTGCCCGGGAGTATAACAGATACGCAGTATTTT. This chain joins TRBV5-1 and TRBJ2-3, with D maybe TRBD2 (6 bases). Trimming removed 2 bases at V and 3 bases at J, with 16 bases between. CDR1 and CDR2 (germline): SGHRS, YFSETQ. The CDR3 contains 16 residues.

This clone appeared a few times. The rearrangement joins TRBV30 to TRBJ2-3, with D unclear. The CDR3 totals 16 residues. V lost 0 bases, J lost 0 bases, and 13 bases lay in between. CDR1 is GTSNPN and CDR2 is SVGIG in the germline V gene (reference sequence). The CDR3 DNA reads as TGTGCCTGGAGTGTACGTCTACAGTCTAGCACAGATACGCAGTATTTT. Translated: CAWSVRLQSSTDTQYF.

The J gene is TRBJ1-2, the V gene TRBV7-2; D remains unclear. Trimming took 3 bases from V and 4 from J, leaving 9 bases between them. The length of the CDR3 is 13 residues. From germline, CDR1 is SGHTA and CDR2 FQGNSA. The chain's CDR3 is CASSFGALYGYTF. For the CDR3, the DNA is TGTGCCAGCAGCTTCGGAGCACTCTATGGCTACACCTTC.

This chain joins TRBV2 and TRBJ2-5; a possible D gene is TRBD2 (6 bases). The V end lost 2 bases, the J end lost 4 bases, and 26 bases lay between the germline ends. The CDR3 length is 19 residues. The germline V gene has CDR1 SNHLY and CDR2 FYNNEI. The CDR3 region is CASSERRERGKVGRETQYF. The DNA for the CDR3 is TGTGCCAGCAGTGAACGGCGGGAAAGAGGGAAGGTGGGAAGAGAGACCCAGTACTTC.

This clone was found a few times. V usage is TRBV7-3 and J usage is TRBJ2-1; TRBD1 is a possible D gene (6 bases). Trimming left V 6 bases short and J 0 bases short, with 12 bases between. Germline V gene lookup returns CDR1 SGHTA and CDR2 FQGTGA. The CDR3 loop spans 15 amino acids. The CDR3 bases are TGTGCCAGCAGGCCAGACAGGAGCTCCTACAATGAGCAGTTCTTC. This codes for CASRPDRSSYNEQFF.

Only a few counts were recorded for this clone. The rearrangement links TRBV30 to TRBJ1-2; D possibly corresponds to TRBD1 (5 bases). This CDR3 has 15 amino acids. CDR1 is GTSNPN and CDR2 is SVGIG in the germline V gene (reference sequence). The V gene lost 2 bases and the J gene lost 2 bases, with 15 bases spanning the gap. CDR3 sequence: CAWSTSSDINYGYTF. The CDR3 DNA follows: TGTGCCTGGAGTACTTCCTCGGACATAAACTATGGCTACACCTTC.

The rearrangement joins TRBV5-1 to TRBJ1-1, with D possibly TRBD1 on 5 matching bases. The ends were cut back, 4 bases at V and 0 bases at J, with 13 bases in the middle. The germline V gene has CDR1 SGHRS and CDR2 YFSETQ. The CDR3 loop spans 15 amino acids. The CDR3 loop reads CASSTQTEVNTEAFF. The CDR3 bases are TGCGCCAGCAGCACACAGACAGAAGTGAACACTGAAGCTTTCTTT.

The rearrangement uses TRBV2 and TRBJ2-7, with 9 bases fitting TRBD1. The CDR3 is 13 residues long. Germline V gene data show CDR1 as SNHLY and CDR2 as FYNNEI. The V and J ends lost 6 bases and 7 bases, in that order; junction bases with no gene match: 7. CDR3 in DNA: TGTGCCAGCAGGTGGGACAGGGCTCGGGAGCAGTACTTC. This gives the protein CASRWDRAREQYF.

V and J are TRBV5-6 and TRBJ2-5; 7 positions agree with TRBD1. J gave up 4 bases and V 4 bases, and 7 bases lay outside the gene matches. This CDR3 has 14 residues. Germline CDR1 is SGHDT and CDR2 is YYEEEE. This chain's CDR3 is CASSANRGRETQYF. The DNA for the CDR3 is TGTGCCAGCAGCGCGAACAGGGGAAGAGAGACCCAGTACTTC.

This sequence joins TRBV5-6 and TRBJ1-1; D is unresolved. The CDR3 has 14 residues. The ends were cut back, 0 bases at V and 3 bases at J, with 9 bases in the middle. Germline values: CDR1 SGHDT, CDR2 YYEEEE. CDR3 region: CASSLVMGDTEAFF. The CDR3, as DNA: TGTGCCAGCAGCTTGGTTATGGGCGACACTGAAGCTTTCTTT.

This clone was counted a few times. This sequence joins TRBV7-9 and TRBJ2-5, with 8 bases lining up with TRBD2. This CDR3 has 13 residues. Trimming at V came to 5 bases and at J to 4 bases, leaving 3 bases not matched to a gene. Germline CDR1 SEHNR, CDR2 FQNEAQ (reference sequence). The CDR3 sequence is CASSQTSVETQYF. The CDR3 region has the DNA TGTGCCAGCAGCCAGACTAGCGTAGAGACCCAGTACTTC.

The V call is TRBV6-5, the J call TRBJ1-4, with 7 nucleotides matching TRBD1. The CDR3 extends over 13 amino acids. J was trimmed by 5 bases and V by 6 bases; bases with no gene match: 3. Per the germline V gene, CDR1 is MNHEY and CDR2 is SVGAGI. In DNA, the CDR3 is TGTGCCAGCAGGGGGACAGTAAATGAAAAACTGTTTTTT. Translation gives CASRGTVNEKLFF.

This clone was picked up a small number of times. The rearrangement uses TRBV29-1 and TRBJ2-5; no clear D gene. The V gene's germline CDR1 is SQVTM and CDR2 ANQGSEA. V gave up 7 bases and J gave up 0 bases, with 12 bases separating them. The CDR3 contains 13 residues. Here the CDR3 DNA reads TGCAGCGCCGCCCTAGATAACCAAGAGACCCAGTACTTC. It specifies CSAALDNQETQYF.

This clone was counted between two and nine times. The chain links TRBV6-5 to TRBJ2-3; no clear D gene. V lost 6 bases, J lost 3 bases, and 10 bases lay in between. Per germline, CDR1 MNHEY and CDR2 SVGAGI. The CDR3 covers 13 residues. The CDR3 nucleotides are TGTGCCAGCAGCCCCCCCGGGACAGATACGCAGTATTTT. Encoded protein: CASSPPGTDTQYF.